This T cell receptor (beta chain) was obtained from a study of a mutant IDH1 vaccine in newly diagnosed glioma. At the level of the study: Beforehand, treatment had been radiotherapy, temozolomide, or both; the majority received both. Visit V12 was at week 35; visit V13 was at week 47.

Time point specified: week 35, safety follow-up. Vaccination used 300 ug of mutant IDH1 20-mer peptide per dose, with topical imiquimod. The V and J ends lost 3 bases and 4 bases, in that order; junction bases with no gene match: 8. This CDR3 is built from 15 residues. Germline V gene lookup returns CDR1 MNHNS and CDR2 SASEGT. The table came from immunoSEQ multiplex PCR; TCRdb's copy has only in-frame clones and leaves some out. The sample consists of about 42,000 clones, about 80% of them appearing once. This clone showed up just once. Its specificity is unknown. This material consisted of PBMCs, taken from a glioma patient whose treatment included an IDH1 peptide vaccine. The chain uses TRBV6-1 and TRBJ2-7, with 8 bases matching TRBD1. The TCR comes from a woman in her 50s with glioma. In DNA, the CDR3 is TGTGCCAGCAGTGATCGGGACAGGTATCGATACGAGCAGTACTTC. It yields the protein CASSDRDRYRYEQYF.